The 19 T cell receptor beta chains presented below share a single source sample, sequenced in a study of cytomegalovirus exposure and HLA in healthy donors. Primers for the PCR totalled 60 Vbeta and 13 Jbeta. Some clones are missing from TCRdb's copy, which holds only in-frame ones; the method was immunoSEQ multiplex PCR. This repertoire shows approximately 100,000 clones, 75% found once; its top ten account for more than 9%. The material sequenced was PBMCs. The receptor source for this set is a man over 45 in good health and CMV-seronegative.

CDR3 nucleotide sequence: TGTGCCAGCAGCACCGGACAGGTGGGGACCCAGTACTTC. It yields the protein CASSTGQVGTQYF. The V call is TRBV7-2, the J call TRBJ2-5, with 7 bases matching TRBD1. CDR1 is SGHTA, CDR2 FQGNSA, per germline. There are 13 residues in the CDR3. The junction had 7 bases not matched to a gene; V was cut back by 5 bases and J by 7 bases.

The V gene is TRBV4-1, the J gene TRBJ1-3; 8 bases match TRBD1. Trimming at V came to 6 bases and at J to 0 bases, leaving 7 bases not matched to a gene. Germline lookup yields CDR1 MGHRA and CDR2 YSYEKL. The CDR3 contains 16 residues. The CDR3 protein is CASSSTDRGSGNTIYF. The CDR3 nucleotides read TGCGCCAGCAGTTCGACTGACAGGGGCTCTGGAAACACCATATATTTT.

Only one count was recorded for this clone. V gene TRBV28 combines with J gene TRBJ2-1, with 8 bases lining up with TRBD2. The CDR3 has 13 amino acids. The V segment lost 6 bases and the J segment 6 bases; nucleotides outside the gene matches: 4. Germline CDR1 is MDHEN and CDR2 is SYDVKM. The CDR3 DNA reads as TGTGCCAGCAGCGGGGGGGCGGGCAATGAGCAGTTCTTC. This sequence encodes CASSGGAGNEQFF.

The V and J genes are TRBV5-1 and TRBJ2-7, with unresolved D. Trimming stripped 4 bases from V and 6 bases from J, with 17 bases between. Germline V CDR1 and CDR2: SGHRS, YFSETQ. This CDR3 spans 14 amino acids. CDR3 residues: CASSEDPRSSEQYF. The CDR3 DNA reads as TGCGCCAGCAGCGAAGACCCCAGATCTAGCGAGCAGTACTTC.

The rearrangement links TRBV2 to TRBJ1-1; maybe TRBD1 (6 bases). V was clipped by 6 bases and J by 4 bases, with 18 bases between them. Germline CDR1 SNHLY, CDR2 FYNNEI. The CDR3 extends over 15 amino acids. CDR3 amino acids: CASRGRDTGGTEAFF. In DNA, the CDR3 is TGTGCCAGCAGGGGCCGGGACACTGGGGGCACTGAAGCTTTCTTT. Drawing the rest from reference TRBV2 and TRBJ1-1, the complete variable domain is EPEVTQTPSHQVTQMGQEVILRCVPISNHLYFYWYRQILGQKVEFLVSFYNNEISEKSEIFDDQFSVERPDGSNFTLKIRSTKLEDSAMYFCASRGRDTGGTEAFFGQGTRLTVV.

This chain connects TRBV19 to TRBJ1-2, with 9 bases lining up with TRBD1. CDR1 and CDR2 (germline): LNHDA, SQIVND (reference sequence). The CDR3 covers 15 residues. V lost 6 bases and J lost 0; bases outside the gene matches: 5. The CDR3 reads CASSRDRATNYGYTF. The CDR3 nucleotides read TGTGCCAGTAGCCGGGACAGGGCGACTAACTATGGCTACACCTTC.

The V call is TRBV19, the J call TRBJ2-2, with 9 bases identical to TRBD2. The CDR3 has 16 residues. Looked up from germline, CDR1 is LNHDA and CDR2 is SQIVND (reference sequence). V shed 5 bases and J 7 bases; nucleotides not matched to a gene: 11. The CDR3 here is CASSLPTSGKGGELFF. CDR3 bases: TGTGCCAGTAGTCTGCCGACTAGCGGAAAGGGCGGGGAGCTGTTTTTT.

This chain's CDR3 is CASSEGQLAKNIQYF. The CDR3 DNA follows: TGTGCCAGCAGTGAAGGACAGTTAGCCAAAAACATTCAGTACTTC. The chain employs TRBV6-1 and TRBJ2-4; possible D gene TRBD1, 5 bases. Germline V CDR1 and CDR2: MNHNS, SASEGT. V dropped 1 base and J dropped 0 bases, with 7 bases sitting between them. The CDR3 sequence is 15 residues long.

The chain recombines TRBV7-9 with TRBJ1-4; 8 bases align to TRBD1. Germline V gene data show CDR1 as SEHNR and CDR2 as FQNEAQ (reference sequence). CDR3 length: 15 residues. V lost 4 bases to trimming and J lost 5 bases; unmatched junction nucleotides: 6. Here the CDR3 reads CASSSAGQANEKLFF. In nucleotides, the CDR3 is TGTGCCAGCAGCTCAGCGGGACAGGCAAATGAAAAACTGTTTTTT.

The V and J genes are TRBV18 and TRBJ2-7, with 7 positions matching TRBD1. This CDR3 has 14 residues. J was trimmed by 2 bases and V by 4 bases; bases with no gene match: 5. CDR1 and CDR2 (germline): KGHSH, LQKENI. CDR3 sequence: CASSLTGSTYEQYF. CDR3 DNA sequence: TGTGCCAGCTCACTGACAGGGTCCACCTACGAGCAGTACTTC.

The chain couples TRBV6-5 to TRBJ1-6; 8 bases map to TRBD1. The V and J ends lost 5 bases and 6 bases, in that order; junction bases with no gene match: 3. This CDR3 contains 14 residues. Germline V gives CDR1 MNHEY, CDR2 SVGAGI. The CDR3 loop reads CASSRTGPNSPLHF. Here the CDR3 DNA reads TGTGCCAGCAGTCGGACAGGGCCTAATTCACCCCTCCACTTT.

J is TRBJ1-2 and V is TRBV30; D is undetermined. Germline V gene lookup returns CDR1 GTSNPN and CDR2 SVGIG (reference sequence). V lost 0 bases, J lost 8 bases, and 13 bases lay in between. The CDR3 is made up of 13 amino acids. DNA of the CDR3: TGTGCCTGGAGTGTCAGTGTTTGGGAGGGCTACACCTTC. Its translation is CAWSVSVWEGYTF.

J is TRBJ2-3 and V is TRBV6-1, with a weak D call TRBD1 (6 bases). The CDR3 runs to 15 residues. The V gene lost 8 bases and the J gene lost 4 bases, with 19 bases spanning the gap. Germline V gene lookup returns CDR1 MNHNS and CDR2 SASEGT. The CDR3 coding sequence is TGTGCCAGCCGAACCGGGACACGGGATTCAGATACGCAGTATTTT. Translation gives CASRTGTRDSDTQYF.

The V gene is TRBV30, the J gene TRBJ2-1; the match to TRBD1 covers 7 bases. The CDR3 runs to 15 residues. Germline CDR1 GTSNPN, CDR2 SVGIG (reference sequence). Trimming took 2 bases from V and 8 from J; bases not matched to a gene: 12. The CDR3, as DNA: TGTGCCTGGAGTTCCGGCAGGGGGAGTTACGATGAGCAGTTCTTC. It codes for CAWSSGRGSYDEQFF. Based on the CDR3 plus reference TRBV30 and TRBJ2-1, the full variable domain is SQTIHQWPATLVQPVGSPLSLECTVEGTSNPNLYWYRQAAGRGLQLLFYSVGIGQISSEVPQNLSASRPQDRQFILSSKKLLLSDSGFYLCAWSSGRGSYDEQFFGPGTRLTVL.

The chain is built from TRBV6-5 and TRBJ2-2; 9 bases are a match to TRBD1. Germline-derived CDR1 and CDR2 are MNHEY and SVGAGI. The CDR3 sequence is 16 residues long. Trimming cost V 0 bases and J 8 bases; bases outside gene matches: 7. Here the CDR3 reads CASSYSGQGWRGELFF. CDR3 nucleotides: TGTGCCAGCAGTTACTCGGGACAGGGATGGAGAGGGGAGCTGTTTTTT.

The CDR3 DNA reads as TGCGCCAGCAGCTTTGGGGGGGCGAGAACTGAAGCTTTCTTT. It codes for CASSFGGARTEAFF. The rearrangement joins TRBV5-1 to TRBJ1-1, with D possibly being TRBD1 (6 bases). Germline assignment: CDR1 SGHRS and CDR2 YFSETQ. Trimming took 2 bases from V and 5 from J, leaving 13 bases between them. The CDR3 loop spans 14 amino acids.

Written as DNA, the CDR3 is TGTGCCAGCAGCTACAGGGAGCGAACTGAAGCTTTCTTT. It is translated as CASSYRERTEAFF. The rearrangement links TRBV7-9 to TRBJ1-1; possibly TRBD1 for D (6 bases). Germline V gene lookup returns CDR1 SEHNR and CDR2 FQNEAQ (reference sequence). V was trimmed by 4 bases and J by 5 bases, leaving 11 bases between them. This CDR3 has 13 residues.

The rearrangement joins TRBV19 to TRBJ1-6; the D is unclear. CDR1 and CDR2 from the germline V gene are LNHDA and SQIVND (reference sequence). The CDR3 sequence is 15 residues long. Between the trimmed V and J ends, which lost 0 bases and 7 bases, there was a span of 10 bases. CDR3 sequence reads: CASSIDGSWNSPLHF. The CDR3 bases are TGTGCCAGTAGTATAGATGGGAGTTGGAATTCACCCCTCCACTTT.

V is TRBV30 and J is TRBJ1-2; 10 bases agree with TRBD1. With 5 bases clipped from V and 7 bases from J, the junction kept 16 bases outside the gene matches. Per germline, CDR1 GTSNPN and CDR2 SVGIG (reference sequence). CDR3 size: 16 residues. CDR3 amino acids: CAWLSGTGAVEFGYTF. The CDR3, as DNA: TGTGCCTGGTTGTCCGGGACAGGGGCGGTTGAGTTTGGCTACACCTTC.